The source of this T cell receptor (beta chain) is a study of identical twins. This clonotype showed up just a few times. Its antigen remains unknown. The junction does not match germline at one end; this may be a read error. Study-wide results and limits: Analyses of zero insertions could, in part, be confounded by invariant MAIT and iNKT cells.

CDR3 length equals 16 residues. Germline lookup yields CDR1 SSHAT and CDR2 FNYEAQ (reference sequence). Via MiXCR, TCRdb re-called the 5' RACE reads, giving one row per CDR3 protein. The data show 230,000 or so distinct CDR3 sequences, around 8% seen once. The same data also contributed to another study, on yellow fever vaccine responses in identical twins.

Sequencing was done on a sample of CD8+ T cells sorted from blood. The clonotype originates from a woman between 18 and 30 years old in good health. V usage is TRBV7-7 and J usage is TRBJ2-1; 13 bases are shared with TRBD2. The CDR3 DNA follows: TGTGCTAGCAGCTTAACTAGCGGGGGGGCCTTGGATGAGCAGTTCTTC. Protein sequence: CASSLTSGGALDEQFF.